What follows describes a single T cell receptor (beta chain). The study's library attached unique molecular identifiers to single cDNA molecules. TCRdb recomputed calls from the RACE reads with MiXCR, one row per CDR3 protein. Of under 85,000 distinct CDR3 sequences listed, 10% are singletons. This entry comes from a study of human T cells and chemical hapten exposure. Study details: Chiefly women, the patients showed alopecia areata, totalis or universalis.

The time point was: patch test 1, 2 weeks after DPC sensitization. Noted treatment: therapeutic diphenylcyclopropenone sensitization with weekly scalp DPC. Alopecia patients, 18 to 70 years old and DPC-suitable, served as donors. The germline CDR1 and CDR2 sequences are SGHTA and FQGNSA. The CDR3 runs 15 residues. V was clipped by 5 bases and J by 7 bases; unmatched bases: 11. The sequence was obtained from a woman in her 50s with alopecia areata. Some clones in this sample may be carry-over from other donors' samples. Sequenced here: whole blood, sampled in connection with sensitization to the hapten diphenylcyclopropenone (DPC). The rearrangement uses TRBV7-2 and TRBJ2-3; 8 bases agree with TRBD2. The CDR3 coding sequence is TGTGCCAGCAGCCCCCGCATTGGCGGGAGGAATACGCAGTATTTT. Its translation: CASSPRIGGRNTQYF. The variable domain in full, with the rest retrieved from reference TRBV7-2 and TRBJ2-3, is GAGVSQSPSNKVTEKGKDVELRCDPISGHTALYWYRQSLGQGLEFLIYFQGNSAPDKSGLPSDRFSAERTGGSVSTLTIQRTQQEDSAVYLCASSPRIGGRNTQYFGPGTRLTVL.